Sequencing of this T cell receptor beta chain was carried out in a study of cytomegalovirus exposure and HLA in healthy donors. This PCR relied on a set of 60 Vbeta primers and 13 Jbeta primers. Sequenced by immunoSEQ multiplex PCR; TCRdb stores in-frame clones only, minus some. The repertoire holds some 200,000 clones, with roughly four fifths as singletons. This CDR3 contains 16 residues. Germline V gene lookup returns CDR1 SGDLS and CDR2 YYNGEE. Unmatched junction bases numbered 12, after V lost 4 bases and J lost 4 bases. Regarding this clone: Its antigen is not known.

Study-wide points: Common viral pathogens seemed, in a later analysis, to connect with several of the most significant clusters. Exclusion as indistinguishable affected some V segments, including TRBV6-2 and TRBV6-3.

This sequence originates from a girl under 18 in good health and CMV-seronegative. This chain joins TRBV9 and TRBJ1-1; 8 bases fit TRBD1. The sequenced sample was PBMCs. The CDR3 protein is CASSPGQGSVGTEAFF. The DNA for the CDR3 is TGTGCCAGCAGCCCAGGACAGGGCTCGGTTGGCACTGAAGCTTTCTTT.